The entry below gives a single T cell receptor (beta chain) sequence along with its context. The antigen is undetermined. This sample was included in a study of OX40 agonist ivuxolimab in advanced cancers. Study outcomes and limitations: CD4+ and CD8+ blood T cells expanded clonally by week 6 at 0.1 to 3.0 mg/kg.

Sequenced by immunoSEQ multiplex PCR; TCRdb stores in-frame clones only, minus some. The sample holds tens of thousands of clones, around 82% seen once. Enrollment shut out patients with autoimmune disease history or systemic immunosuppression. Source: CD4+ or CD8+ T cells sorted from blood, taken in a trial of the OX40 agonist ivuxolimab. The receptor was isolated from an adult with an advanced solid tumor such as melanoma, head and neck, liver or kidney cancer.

The CDR3 loop is CASSPPRQGDTEAFF. CDR3 in DNA: TGTGCCAGCTCACCACCACGACAGGGGGACACTGAAGCTTTCTTT. The V and J genes are TRBV18 and TRBJ1-1; 9 bases align to TRBD1. The CDR3 is 15 amino acids. Losses at the gene ends were 0 bases for V and 3 bases for J; bases not matched to a gene: 2. Germline V lookup: CDR1 KGHSH, CDR2 LQKENI.